Sequencing of this TCR beta chain was carried out in a study of CD8 T cells in Susac syndrome. TEMRA cells were FACS-enriched, while CD8+ and CD4+ T cells were negatively isolated. RNA was extracted with the RNeasy kit, and a quantity of about 0.45 to 1 ug was reverse transcribed using random hexamers. MiXCR, applied by TCRdb to the immunoSEQ multiplex PCR reads, yields one record per CDR3 protein. The data show under 150,000 distinct CDR3 sequences, 90% to 95% seen once. This clonotype originated in a human donor with multiple sclerosis. Sequences were obtained from CD4+ T cells from PBMCs.

In nucleotides, the CDR3 is TGTGCCAGTAGTATGAATAAACGGGACATCGGGTACTTC. Its protein product is CASSMNKRDIGYF. The chain employs TRBV19 and TRBJ2-4, with TRBD1 as a possible D gene (6 bases). This CDR3 is 13 amino acids long. The ends were cut back, 3 bases at V and 15 bases at J, with 18 bases in the middle. The germline CDR1 and CDR2 sequences are LNHDA and SQIVND (reference sequence).